The present T cell receptor (beta chain) was sequenced within a study of shared clonotypes between healthy human individuals. Across the whole study: Plates per donor: three CD4 naive, three CD4 memory, two CD8 naive, one CD8 memory. Regarding the study as a whole: Non-shared clonotypes showed lower generation probabilities than clonotypes common to all four donors.

The V gene end was trimmed by 2 bases and the J gene end by 6 bases; junction bases not matched to a gene: 4. Per germline, CDR1 SGHRS and CDR2 YFSETQ. This CDR3 comprises 13 residues. Researchers partitioned CD4+ cells into CD45RA+ naive and CD45RA-negative memory subsets. The assay was immunoSEQ multiplex PCR, and TCRdb's table has in-frame clones only and misses some. Counted here are approximately 1,500,000 clones, approximately 98% occurring once; the ten biggest clones make up approximately 0.44%. Details on this clone: Antigen unknown.

Sequencing was done on a sample of naive CD4+ T cells sorted from blood. Indicated subset: CD45RA+ positively selected. This chain connects TRBV5-1 to TRBJ2-7; 8 bases are shared with TRBD1. This clonotype was sampled from a man aged 30-40 years in good health. The CDR3 sequence is CASSFSGGPEQYF. Here the CDR3 DNA reads TGCGCCAGCAGCTTCTCAGGGGGCCCCGAGCAGTACTTC.